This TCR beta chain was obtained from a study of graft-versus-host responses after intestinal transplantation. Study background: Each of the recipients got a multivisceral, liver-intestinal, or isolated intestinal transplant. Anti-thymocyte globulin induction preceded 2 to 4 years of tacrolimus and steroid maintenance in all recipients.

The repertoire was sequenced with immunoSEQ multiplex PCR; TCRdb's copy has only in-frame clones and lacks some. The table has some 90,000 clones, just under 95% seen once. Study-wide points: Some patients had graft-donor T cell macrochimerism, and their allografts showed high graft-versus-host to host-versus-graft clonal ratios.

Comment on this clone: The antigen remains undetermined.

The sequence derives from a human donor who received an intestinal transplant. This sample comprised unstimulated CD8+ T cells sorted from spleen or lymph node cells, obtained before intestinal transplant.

The CDR3 region is CASSQDRGAYNEQFF. For the CDR3, the DNA is TGCGCCAGCAGCCAAGACAGGGGCGCCTACAATGAGCAGTTCTTC. The chain couples TRBV4-1 to TRBJ2-1; possibly TRBD1 for D (6 bases). Germline assignment: CDR1 MGHRA and CDR2 YSYEKL. The CDR3 totals 15 residues. The germline V and J ends were trimmed by 0 bases and 2 bases, with 8 bases remaining between them.